A selection of T cell receptor beta chains follows, all from one sample in a study of shared clonotypes between healthy human individuals. TCRdb's table, derived via immunoSEQ multiplex PCR, lists solely in-frame clones and lacks some. The sample carries about 680,000 clones, 72% recorded once. Sequences were obtained from memory CD4+ T cells sorted from blood. The receptors stem from a woman between 25 and 40 years old in good health. Each CDR3 is given with its conserved first and last residue.

>TRBJ2-7|14|TRBV5-1
CASSFSGGSYEQYF
>TRBJ2-6|16|TRBV18
CASSPPRLSGANVLTF
>TRBJ1-5|12|TRBV28
CASITVGQPQHF
>TRBJ2-2|16|TRBV5-4
CASSLGGRAITGELFF
>TRBJ1-1|11|TRBV5-1
CASNGGTRAFF
>TRBJ2-1|11|TRBV27
CASGTPREQFF
>TRBJ2-7|15|TRBV2
CASSEAGQGTGKQYF
>TRBJ2-6|14|TRBV2
CASTLVAGSNVLTF
>TRBJ1-1|14|TRBV29-1
CSVAWDTGGTEAFF
>TRBJ2-1|15|TRBV10-1
CASSERGGAGNEQFF
>TRBJ2-1|15|TRBV7-9
CASSLPGQGAFEQFF
>TRBJ2-1|16|TRBV6-5
CASSYSLIYSYNEQFF
>TRBJ2-1|16|TRBV28
CASSLMLAGGVNEQFF
>TRBJ2-3|14|TRBV28
CASSRGRAPDTQYF
>TRBJ1-5|14|TRBV5-5
CASSLRDRDQPQHF
>TRBJ2-7|13|TRBV25-1
CASSESLSYEQYF
>TRBJ2-4|15|TRBV7-6
CASSPLADVRNIQYF
>TRBJ2-3|13|TRBV7-6
CASSSGTPPRQYF
>TRBJ1-5|14|TRBV6-1
CASSEQGASQPQHF
>TRBJ2-2|15|TRBV7-3
CASRRTGGYTGELFF
>TRBJ2-3|15|TRBV19
CASSIRDRGTDTQYF
>TRBJ2-7|16|TRBV6-7
CASSLQGVLPSYEQYF
>TRBJ2-3|15|TRBV11-2
CASSFRAESTDTQYF
>TRBJ2-3|12|TRBV29-1
CSVEREADTQYF
>TRBJ2-7|12|TRBV5-6
CASSLFEYEQYF
>TRBJ1-2|14|TRBV7-3
CASRQGQGLGGYTF
>TRBJ1-5|14|TRBV27
CASSLSGGNQPQHF
>TRBJ1-4|13|TRBV2
CATRGSTNEKLFF
>TRBJ1-2|15|TRBV7-2
CASSRGQLNEDGYTF
>TRBJ1-2|15|TRBV5-1
CASRSNSGTVYGYTF
>TRBJ2-7|16|TRBV21-1
CASSKGVRGRCYEQYF
>TRBJ2-1|11|TRBV20-1
CSAGPGPQQFF
>TRBJ2-3|18|TRBV25-1
CASSVKRNSGRALDTQYF
>TRBJ1-1|15|TRBV27
CASSFIGQGSLEAFF
>TRBJ2-7|13|TRBV13
CASSPQGRYEQYF
>TRBJ2-3|16|TRBV11-2
CASSTYTGGGTDTQYF